This T cell receptor (beta chain) was obtained from a study of beta chain features in type 1 diabetes. Isolated RNA was reverse transcribed in full, so expressed TCRB transcripts were sequenced. Data came from immunoSEQ multiplex PCR; TCRdb stores just in-frame clones and leaves some out. The repertoire holds a few hundred thousand clones, with roughly a tenth as singletons. CD4+ cells of the naive, central memory, regulatory and stem cell-like memory types were sorted via CD45RO/CCR7/CD25/CD127/CD95/CD27. Details on this clone: Its antigen remains unidentified.

Regarding the study as a whole: PCR might show a preference for shorter templates, equally across patients and controls. There was no resolution here of whether HLA type influences TCRB rearrangement. All four CD4+ subsets of Type 1 diabetes patients contained TCRB CDR3s that were moderately but significantly shorter.

The CDR3 loop spans 16 amino acids. Germline V gene data show CDR1 as SGHTA and CDR2 as FQGNSA. V was clipped by 0 bases and J by 3 bases; unmatched bases: 1. The TCR comes from a man aged 30 to 45 with type 1 diabetes. The chain recombines TRBV7-2 with TRBJ2-1; 11 bases fit TRBD2. Input material: central memory CD4+ T cells from blood. CDR3 nucleotides: TGTGCCAGCAGCTTAGCCGGGACTAGCGGCTACAATGAGCAGTTCTTC. Translating it yields CASSLAGTSGYNEQFF.